What follows are 4 T cell receptor beta chains derived from one specimen sequenced in a study of blood T cell repertoires in COVID-19. Profiling relied on immunoSEQ multiplex PCR, and the TCRdb table lists in-frame clones only, not all of them. The sample contains about 88,000 clones, approximately 81% of which appear only once. Sequences were obtained from peripheral blood. Source of these receptors: a woman aged 70-85 years with acute or convalescent COVID-19.

V gene TRBV6-2 or TRBV6-3 combines with J gene TRBJ2-3; 10 positions agree with TRBD2. J was trimmed by 1 base and V by 0 bases; bases with no gene match: 4. CDR3 length: 17 residues. The germline gives CDR1 MNHEY, CDR2 SVGEGT. CDR3 residues: CASSYSPTSGGTDTQYF. In DNA, the CDR3 is TGTGCCAGCAGTTACTCGCCCACTAGCGGGGGCACAGATACGCAGTATTTT.

The V gene is TRBV7-8, the J gene TRBJ2-2; D is unclear. Germline assignment: CDR1 SGHVS and CDR2 FQNEAQ. The CDR3 extends over 15 amino acids. Trimming cost V 5 bases and J 6 bases, with 16 bases left between them. The CDR3 reads CASSHTPHLAGELFF. The CDR3 coding sequence is TGTGCCAGCAGCCATACACCGCATCTAGCCGGGGAGCTGTTTTTT.

The genes are TRBV7-2 and TRBJ2-3, with 10 bases aligning to TRBD2. Germline CDR1 SGHTA, CDR2 FQGNSA. CDR3 length equals 17 residues. V lost 5 bases, J lost 0 bases, and 8 bases stayed unmatched. The CDR3 DNA sequence: TGTGCCAGCAGCCTCTACCTAGCGGGGGTTAGCACAGATACGCAGTATTTT. This codes for CASSLYLAGVSTDTQYF. The full variable domain, its missing parts supplied by reference TRBV7-2 and TRBJ2-3, is GAGVSQSPSNKVTEKGKDVELRCDPISGHTALYWYRQSLGQGLEFLIYFQGNSAPDKSGLPSDRFSAERTGGSVSTLTIQRTQQEDSAVYLCASSLYLAGVSTDTQYFGPGTRLTVL.

The chain links TRBV2 to TRBJ1-1; 7 nucleotides agree with TRBD1. This CDR3 has 14 residues. Germline values: CDR1 SNHLY, CDR2 FYNNEI. The V segment lost 8 bases and the J segment 0 bases; nucleotides outside the gene matches: 6. The CDR3 loop reads CASVMTGLNTEAFF. The CDR3 nucleotides read TGTGCCAGCGTAATGACAGGGCTGAACACTGAAGCTTTCTTT.